This T cell receptor beta chain was sequenced during a study of T cell repertoires in cytomegalovirus infection. Study as a whole: Signatures in public TCR beta sequences pointed to both CMV infection and matching HLA type.

Details on this clonotype: The antigen remains unidentified.

TCRdb re-called the reads through MiXCR, storing one row per CDR3 protein. The sample includes roughly 350,000 distinct CDR3 sequences, about a third of them seen just once. The study, taken as a whole, reports: CMV-specific TCR beta clonotypes restricted by HLA-C were the ones dominating the ex vivo response.

V lost 4 bases and J lost 1; bases outside the gene matches: 0. Germline-derived CDR1 and CDR2 are SQVTM and ANQGSEA. This CDR3 has 14 residues. The sample in question was cultured PBMCs, obtained from culture after CMV antigen stimulation. The chain joins TRBV29-1 to TRBJ2-2, with 10 bases lining up with TRBD2. The source of this sequence is a human donor in good health (CMV status not recorded). Some clones in this sample may be carry-over from other donors' samples. The chain's CDR3 is CSVASGRNTGELFF. The CDR3 coding sequence is TGCAGCGTTGCTAGCGGGAGGAACACCGGGGAGCTGTTTTTT.